Each of the 11 T cell receptor beta chains below was sequenced from the same sample in a study of blood T cell repertoires in COVID-19. This table comes from immunoSEQ multiplex PCR, and its TCRdb copy is limited to in-frame clones, with some not included. The table records under 200,000 clones, about 85% of them present only once. The sequenced sample consisted of peripheral blood. Every receptor here comes from an elderly woman with acute or convalescent COVID-19.

This chain connects TRBV11-3 to TRBJ2-1; D is undetermined. Trimming pared 2 bases from V and 0 bases from J, leaving 5 bases between. Looked up from germline, CDR1 is SGHNT and CDR2 is YENEEA. CDR3 length: 14 amino acids. CDR3 sequence (DNA): TGTGCCAGCAGCTTAAAGAGCTCCTACAATGAGCAGTTCTTC. As protein: CASSLKSSYNEQFF.

The rearrangement uses TRBV12-3 or TRBV12-4 and TRBJ1-5; D remains ambiguous. CDR3 length equals 13 residues. V gave up 3 bases and J gave up 2 bases, with 5 bases separating them. The CDR3: CASSLTGNQPQHF. The CDR3 coding sequence is TGTGCCAGCAGTTTGACTGGCAATCAGCCCCAGCATTTT.

This clone appeared a single time. The chain combines TRBV5-1 with TRBJ2-5, with a possible D match to TRBD2 (6 bases). Germline CDR1 SGHRS, CDR2 YFSETQ. Trimming took off 0 bases at V and 7 bases at J, with 10 bases between the two ends. This CDR3 region has 13 residues. The CDR3 coding sequence is TGCGCCAGCAGCTTGGCAGCGGAGGGGACCCAGTACTTC. As protein: CASSLAAEGTQYF. Full variable domain (outside the CDR3, taken from reference TRBV5-1 and TRBJ2-5): KAGVTQTPRYLIKTRGQQVTLSCSPISGHRSVSWYQQTPGQGLQFLFEYFSETQRNKGNFPGRFSGRQFSNSRSEMNVSTLELGDSALYLCASSLAAEGTQYFGPGTRLLVL.

The chain couples TRBV11-2 to TRBJ2-7; D possibly corresponds to TRBD1 (6 bases). Trimming took 6 bases from V and 5 from J, leaving 8 bases between them. The CDR3 extends over 11 amino acids. Germline V lookup: CDR1 SGHAT, CDR2 FQNNGV. CDR3 loop: CASRSGDEQYF. The CDR3 region has the DNA TGTGCCAGCAGGTCAGGGGACGAGCAGTACTTC. Full variable domain (rest looked up from reference TRBV11-2 and TRBJ2-7): EAGVAQSPRYKIIEKRQSVAFWCNPISGHATLYWYQQILGQGPKLLIQFQNNGVVDDSQLPKDRFSAERLKGVDSTLKIQPAKLEDSAVYLCASRSGDEQYFGPGTRLTVT.

This chain links TRBV4-1 with TRBJ1-1; 8 bases agree with TRBD1. V gave up 1 base and J gave up 6 bases; unmatched junction bases: 7. The CDR3 has 15 residues. The germline CDR1 and CDR2 sequences are MGHRA and YSYEKL. The CDR3 here is CASSQGAGQGPEAFF. CDR3 nucleotide sequence: TGCGCCAGCAGCCAAGGGGCCGGACAGGGTCCTGAAGCTTTCTTT.

This chain connects TRBV5-6 to TRBJ2-1, with 7 bases fitting TRBD2. The CDR3 loop spans 15 amino acids. V shed 2 bases, J shed 9 bases, and the junction held 11 bases outside the gene matches. Looked up from germline, CDR1 is SGHDT and CDR2 is YYEEEE. CDR3 DNA sequence: TGTGCCAGCAGCTTCCGGGACTACCCTGGAGGTGAGCAGTTCTTC. Its translation: CASSFRDYPGGEQFF.

This clone has just a few counts. The gene calls are TRBV7-3 and TRBJ1-2, with D possibly matching TRBD1 (6 bases). Germline V lookup: CDR1 SGHTA, CDR2 FQGTGA. CDR3 length equals 13 residues. V was pared by 1 base and J by 6 bases, with 9 bases between. CDR3 region: CASSLIPGDGYTF. CDR3 sequence (DNA): TGTGCCAGCAGCTTAATCCCAGGGGATGGCTACACCTTC.

The chain recombines TRBV6-5 with TRBJ1-3, with TRBD1 matching over 7 bases. Germline V gene sequence: CDR1 MNHEY, CDR2 SVGAGI. There are 16 residues in the CDR3. V lost 2 bases to trimming and J lost 0 bases; unmatched junction nucleotides: 4. CDR3 nucleotide sequence: TGTGCCAGCAGTTACACAGGGGCGAGCTCTGGAAACACCATATATTTT. Its translation is CASSYTGASSGNTIYF.

The chain combines TRBV5-5 with TRBJ2-3, with D tentatively TRBD2 (5 bases). Germline V CDR1 and CDR2: SGHKS, YYEKEE (reference sequence). The V and J ends lost 9 bases and 2 bases respectively, with 16 bases between them. The CDR3 is 14 residues long. CDR3 bases: TGTGCCACAACGCTAGCTCCAAACACAGATACGCAGTATTTT. Translated, it gives CATTLAPNTDTQYF.

The chain couples TRBV5-1 to TRBJ1-1; perhaps TRBD1 as D (5 bases). Trimming removed 3 bases from V and 1 base from J, with 10 bases in between. The CDR3 is 14 amino acids. Germline lookup yields CDR1 SGHRS and CDR2 YFSETQ. CDR3 bases: TGCGCCAGCAGCTCGACGACAGCGAACACTGAAGCTTTCTTT. As protein: CASSSTTANTEAFF. Combining the CDR3 with reference TRBV5-1 and TRBJ1-1 gives the whole variable domain KAGVTQTPRYLIKTRGQQVTLSCSPISGHRSVSWYQQTPGQGLQFLFEYFSETQRNKGNFPGRFSGRQFSNSRSEMNVSTLELGDSALYLCASSSTTANTEAFFGQGTRLTVV.

This clone was seen a single time. This rearrangement joins TRBV27 to TRBJ2-7; D call uncertain. Germline V CDR1 and CDR2: MNHEY, SMNVEV (reference sequence). V was cut by 6 bases and J by 3 bases, with 12 bases left in between. The CDR3 has 13 residues. The DNA for the CDR3 is TGTGCCAGCAGAACACAGCTCCACTACGAGCAGTACTTC. It yields the protein CASRTQLHYEQYF.